The 32 T cell receptor beta chains below all came from one sample that was sequenced in a study of blood T cell repertoires in COVID-19 (dated by TCRdb to between 2020 and 2021). Libraries were built with the immunoSEQ multiplex PCR assay. Imported from immuneACCESS, the table was reduced by TCRdb to in-frame sequences with V and J called. These copies leave out some clones; in studies compared against another copy, an unresolved V gene accounts for under half, and the cause of the remainder is not known. This sample lists 150,000 to 200,000 clones; around 80% were detected once. Roughly 11% of the sample belongs to the ten largest clones. Material for sequencing was PBMCs or T cells enriched from blood (not recorded which). Every receptor here comes from a man over 45 who had recovered from COVID-19.

This chain connects TRBV2 to TRBJ2-1; 10 nucleotides line up with TRBD1. The CDR3 is made up of 16 amino acids. J was trimmed by 6 bases and V by 5 bases; bases with no gene match: 10. Germline V gene lookup returns CDR1 SNHLY and CDR2 FYNNEI. The CDR3 DNA sequence: TGTGCCAGCAGTTATTCACTAAGGACAGGGGGCAATGAGCAGTTCTTC. This translates into CASSYSLRTGGNEQFF.

This clone occurred a few times. V gene TRBV2 combines with J gene TRBJ1-4; a weak D match, TRBD1 (6 bases). The germline CDR1 and CDR2 sequences are SNHLY and FYNNEI. CDR3 length: 15 amino acids. V lost 6 bases and J lost 3, with 14 bases in between. For the CDR3, the DNA is TGTGCCAGCAGGGATACAGGGCTGGCTAATGAAAAACTGTTTTTT. Its translation: CASRDTGLANEKLFF.

This chain connects TRBV12-3 or TRBV12-4 to TRBJ1-2, with D possibly TRBD1 on 6 matching bases. Trimming shortened V by 6 bases and J by 2 bases, and 10 bases separated the two germline ends. The CDR3 runs to 13 residues. CDR3 amino acids: CASSPQGNYGYTF. In DNA, the CDR3 is TGTGCCAGCAGCCCGCAGGGGAACTATGGCTACACCTTC.

The genes are TRBV29-1 and TRBJ2-5, with D hard to call. Trimming removed 4 bases from V and 2 bases from J, with 8 bases in between. Germline loops: CDR1 SQVTM, CDR2 ANQGSEA. CDR3 size: 12 residues. Here the CDR3 reads CSVGAGQETQYF. The DNA of the CDR3 is TGCAGCGTTGGGGCAGGACAAGAGACCCAGTACTTC.

The CDR3 DNA follows: TGTGCCAGCAACGATCTGGGACAGGCCCCTTTTTACGCCACCGGGGAGCTGTTTTTT. It translates to CASNDLGQAPFYATGELFF. This rearrangement joins TRBV9 to TRBJ2-2, with 8 bases aligning to TRBD1. This CDR3 is 19 amino acids long. V shed 6 bases, J shed 4 bases, and the junction held 20 bases outside the gene matches. Germline V gene lookup returns CDR1 SGDLS and CDR2 YYNGEE.

This chain uses TRBV19 with TRBJ2-7; possibly TRBD1 for D (5 bases). CDR1 is LNHDA and CDR2 is SQIVND in the germline V gene (reference sequence). The CDR3 contains 14 residues. Trimming cost V 5 bases and J 6 bases, with 17 bases left between them. This CDR3 is CASSETVNRFEQYF. CDR3 DNA sequence: TGTGCCAGTAGTGAGACAGTCAACCGCTTCGAGCAGTACTTC. The full variable domain, with the rest looked up from reference TRBV19 and TRBJ2-7, is DGGITQSPKYLFRKEGQNVTLSCEQNLNHDAMYWYRQDPGQGLRLIYYSQIVNDFQKGDIAEGYSVSREKKESFPLTVTSAQKNPTAFYLCASSETVNRFEQYFGPGTRLTVT.

The chain recombines TRBV11-2 with TRBJ2-1; 13 bases map to TRBD2. CDR1 and CDR2 from the germline V gene are SGHAT and FQNNGV. V trimming: 4 bases; J trimming: 8 bases; junction bases outside the gene matches: 11. CDR3 length equals 17 residues. The CDR3 DNA reads as TGTGCCAGCAGCTCTAGGCGGACTAGCGGGAGTTTACATGAGCAGTTCTTC. It is translated as CASSSRRTSGSLHEQFF.

The chain employs TRBV29-1 and TRBJ2-5, with TRBD2 matching over 9 bases. The CDR3 loop spans 15 amino acids. Losses at the gene ends were 8 bases for V and 1 base for J; bases not matched to a gene: 11. Looked up from germline, CDR1 is SQVTM and CDR2 is ANQGSEA. For the CDR3, the DNA is TGCAGCCACCGAGGTAGCGGGAGCTCCCAAGAGACCCAGTACTTC. Translated: CSHRGSGSSQETQYF.

V gene TRBV29-1 combines with J gene TRBJ1-6, with 7 bases matching TRBD1. The CDR3 length is 13 residues. Germline V gene sequence: CDR1 SQVTM, CDR2 ANQGSEA. V dropped 7 bases and J dropped 7; count of bases not matched to a gene: 7. The CDR3 DNA reads as TGCAGCGCCCGGGACAGTGCAAATTCACCCCTCCACTTT. This translates into CSARDSANSPLHF.

V gene TRBV4-2 combines with J gene TRBJ2-7; 8 positions agree with TRBD2. Germline V gene sequence: CDR1 LGHNA, CDR2 YNFKEQ. CDR3 length: 15 amino acids. V shed 1 base, J shed 5 bases, and the junction held 7 bases outside the gene matches. DNA of the CDR3: TGTGCCAGCAGCCAAGTCGGGGGGGGCGCGGACGAGCAGTACTTC. Its translation: CASSQVGGGADEQYF.

There are a few counts of this clone. The rearrangement links TRBV2 to TRBJ2-7; TRBD1 agrees at 9 bases. The J segment lost 1 base and the V segment lost 3 bases, leaving 7 bases of the junction unmatched. The germline V gene encodes CDR1 SNHLY and CDR2 FYNNEI. The CDR3 runs 16 residues. This chain's CDR3 is CASSEKQGALSYEQYF. CDR3 coding DNA: TGTGCCAGCAGTGAGAAACAGGGGGCGCTTTCCTACGAGCAGTACTTC.

J is TRBJ2-7 and V is TRBV19; a weak D match, TRBD1 (6 bases). The CDR3 has 15 amino acids. The V end was cut by 0 bases, the J end by 2 bases, with 11 bases between. CDR1 and CDR2 from the germline V gene are LNHDA and SQIVND (reference sequence). The DNA of the CDR3 is TGTGCCAGTAGTATAGACGGGGACACAACCTACGAGCAGTACTTC. Encoded protein: CASSIDGDTTYEQYF.

This chain connects TRBV27 to TRBJ2-1, with TRBD2 identical over 9 bases. Germline loops: CDR1 MNHEY, CDR2 SMNVEV (reference sequence). Trimming removed 10 bases from V and 2 bases from J; junction bases left unmatched: 9. The CDR3 has 15 residues. CDR3 nucleotides: TGTGCCACCCGGAGACTAGCGGAGACCTACAATGAGCAGTTCTTC. Residues: CATRRLAETYNEQFF.

This sequence joins TRBV7-8 and TRBJ1-5; D might be TRBD1 (5 bases). The CDR3 totals 15 residues. Germline CDR1 and CDR2: SGHVS and FQNEAQ. Between the trimmed V and J ends, which lost 2 bases and 5 bases, there was a span of 13 bases. This CDR3 is CASSLRDRLYQPQHF. For the CDR3, the DNA is TGTGCCAGCAGCTTAAGAGACAGACTTTATCAGCCCCAGCATTTT.

The chain employs TRBV7-2 and TRBJ1-5; tentative D call: TRBD1 (6 bases). V gave up 4 bases and J gave up 2 bases, with 9 bases separating them. CDR3 length: 14 residues. Germline V gene lookup returns CDR1 SGHTA and CDR2 FQGNSA. The CDR3 coding sequence is TGTGCCAGCAGCTACAGGGTGGGCAATCAGCCCCAGCATTTT. This codes for CASSYRVGNQPQHF.

This clone was found once. The chain employs TRBV9 and TRBJ2-3; D might be TRBD2 (7 bases). The CDR3 consists of 15 residues. Trimming left V 2 bases short and J 4 bases short, with 14 bases between. CDR1 is SGDLS and CDR2 is YYNGEE in the germline V gene. In DNA form, the CDR3 reads TGTGCCAGCAGCGTCATAGAGGGGGGGGCAGATACGCAGTATTTT. Its translation: CASSVIEGGADTQYF. The variable domain in full, with the rest retrieved from reference TRBV9 and TRBJ2-3, is DSGVTQTPKHLITATGQRVTLRCSPRSGDLSVYWYQQSLDQGLQFLIQYYNGEERAKGNILERFSAQQFPDLHSELNLSSLELGDSALYFCASSVIEGGADTQYFGPGTRLTVL.

This chain joins TRBV27 and TRBJ2-2; 8 bases line up with TRBD1. Per germline, CDR1 MNHEY and CDR2 SMNVEV (reference sequence). Trimming removed 1 base from V and 4 bases from J; junction bases left unmatched: 5. The CDR3 is made up of 16 amino acids. CDR3 protein: CASSLLTGEVTGELFF. The CDR3 nucleotides are TGTGCCAGCAGTTTATTGACAGGGGAGGTCACCGGGGAGCTGTTTTTT.

V gene TRBV6-4 combines with J gene TRBJ1-4, with 9 bases that match TRBD1. The germline CDR1 and CDR2 sequences are MRHNA and SNTAGT. After removal of 8 bases from V and 0 bases from J, the junction contained 10 bases not matched to a gene. The CDR3 runs 17 residues. This CDR3 reads CASRGQGNSATNEKLFF. In DNA form, the CDR3 reads TGTGCCAGCCGTGGACAGGGGAATTCTGCAACTAATGAAAAACTGTTTTTT.

This clone appeared a few times. The chain combines TRBV14 with TRBJ2-2; D gene unclear. The germline gives CDR1 SGHDN, CDR2 FVKESK. Between the trimmed V and J ends, which lost 5 bases and 3 bases, there was a span of 10 bases. The CDR3 is 14 residues long. Here the CDR3 DNA reads TGTGCCAGCAGCAAGCGACTCGACACCGGGGAGCTGTTTTTT. Encoded protein: CASSKRLDTGELFF.

CDR3 nucleotide sequence: TGTGCCAGCAGTCCTGGGGGGATTTCTGGAAACACCATATATTTT. As protein: CASSPGGISGNTIYF. The V and J genes are TRBV6-5 and TRBJ1-3; a weak D match, TRBD1 (5 bases). Per germline, CDR1 MNHEY and CDR2 SVGAGI. This CDR3 region has 15 residues. V shed 5 bases and J shed 1 base, with 12 bases lying between them.

The genes are TRBV5-8 and TRBJ2-3; 8 bases are shared with TRBD1. CDR3 length: 16 amino acids. V gave up 4 bases and J gave up 2 bases; unmatched junction bases: 9. Germline V gene lookup returns CDR1 SGHTS and CDR2 YDEGEE. CDR3 residues: CASSPGQGDLTDTQYF. The CDR3 DNA follows: TGTGCCAGCAGCCCCGGACAGGGCGACCTCACAGATACGCAGTATTTT.

As concerns this clone: One junction end disagrees with the germline gene, perhaps due to a read error. This rearrangement joins TRBV16 to TRBJ1-2; weak D call: TRBD1 (6 bases). The CDR3 extends over 14 amino acids. Germline lookup yields CDR1 KGHSY and CDR2 FQNENV. The CDR3: CASSPRTANYGYTF. The CDR3 region has the DNA TGTGCCAGCAGCCCCCGGACAGCTAATTATGGCTACACCTTC.

V gene TRBV11-2 combines with J gene TRBJ1-2; D might be TRBD1 (5 bases). The germline V gene has CDR1 SGHAT and CDR2 FQNNGV. The CDR3 length is 17 residues. The ends were cut back, 1 base at V and 2 bases at J, with 17 bases in the middle. The CDR3 nucleotides are TGTGCCAGCAGCTTAGTTAGTGACAGACCACACAACTATGGCTACACCTTC. It encodes CASSLVSDRPHNYGYTF. The variable domain in full, completed from reference TRBV11-2 and TRBJ1-2, reads EAGVAQSPRYKIIEKRQSVAFWCNPISGHATLYWYQQILGQGPKLLIQFQNNGVVDDSQLPKDRFSAERLKGVDSTLKIQPAKLEDSAVYLCASSLVSDRPHNYGYTFGSGTRLTVV.

V gene TRBV19 combines with J gene TRBJ2-2, with 15 nucleotides matching TRBD2. This CDR3 contains 17 residues. Germline V gene sequence: CDR1 LNHDA, CDR2 SQIVND (reference sequence). Trimming took 3 bases from V and 5 from J; bases not matched to a gene: 4. In DNA form, the CDR3 reads TGTGCCAGTAGTATTAGGACTAGCGGGGGGGCAACCGGGGAGCTGTTTTTT. It is translated as CASSIRTSGGATGELFF. The full variable domain, completed using reference TRBV19 and TRBJ2-2, is DGGITQSPKYLFRKEGQNVTLSCEQNLNHDAMYWYRQDPGQGLRLIYYSQIVNDFQKGDIAEGYSVSREKKESFPLTVTSAQKNPTAFYLCASSIRTSGGATGELFFGEGSRLTVL.

The rearrangement links TRBV5-6 to TRBJ2-1, with 7 bases matching TRBD2. The ends lost 4 bases at V and 2 bases at J; junction bases unmatched: 12. The V gene's germline CDR1 is SGHDT and CDR2 YYEEEE. This CDR3 is built from 17 residues. The CDR3 nucleotides read TGTGCCAGCAGCCGCTGGCGGGAGACGCGGACCTACAATGAGCAGTTCTTC. This codes for CASSRWRETRTYNEQFF.

This chain links TRBV28 with TRBJ2-3, with D possibly being TRBD2 (5 bases). This CDR3 spans 15 amino acids. Germline CDR1 reads MDHEN; CDR2 reads SYDVKM. The V and J ends lost 2 bases and 5 bases respectively, with 14 bases between them. CDR3 loop: CASSLSGLGGDTQYF. CDR3 DNA sequence: TGTGCCAGCAGTTTAAGCGGCCTCGGTGGAGATACGCAGTATTTT.

As to this clone: Additional DNA sequences in this sample encode the identical CDR3. The CDR3 loop reads CASSLDRGSPLHF. The CDR3 nucleotides read TGTGCCAGCAGCTTGGACAGGGGTTCACCCCTCCACTTT. The chain uses TRBV5-4 and TRBJ1-6; 7 bases are shared with TRBD1. The V and J ends lost 0 bases and 9 bases, in that order; junction bases with no gene match: 0. Germline CDR1 and CDR2: SGHNT and YYREEE (reference sequence). The CDR3 spans 13 residues.

The chain carries TRBV7-6 and TRBJ1-4; 7 bases line up with TRBD1. Looked up from germline, CDR1 is SGHVS and CDR2 is FNYEAQ. CDR3 size: 15 residues. The junction had 7 bases not matched to a gene; V was cut back by 5 bases and J by 4 bases. CDR3 protein: CASSIRGQLNEKLFF. CDR3 sequence (DNA): TGTGCCAGCAGCATCAGGGGACAGCTTAATGAAAAACTGTTTTTT.

This sequence joins TRBV5-1 and TRBJ1-5; maybe TRBD1 (6 bases). Germline CDR1 SGHRS, CDR2 YFSETQ. This CDR3 contains 15 residues. V was trimmed by 0 bases and J by 5 bases, leaving 12 bases between them. Here the CDR3 reads CASSLEGTMYQPQHF. The CDR3 nucleotides are TGCGCCAGCAGCTTGGAGGGGACAATGTATCAGCCCCAGCATTTT.

This CDR3 is CARSFWTGKNRNSNQPQHF. The CDR3 DNA reads as TGTGCCAGAAGCTTCTGGACAGGGAAAAACCGAAATAGCAATCAGCCCCAGCATTTT. The rearrangement uses TRBV5-3 and TRBJ1-5, with 8 nucleotides matching TRBD1. TRBV5-3 is recorded as an ORF, its role being uncertain. This CDR3 is built from 19 residues. Unmatched junction bases numbered 13, after V lost 2 bases and J lost 0 bases.

The chain links TRBV11-3 to TRBJ2-7; D ambiguous. Germline loops: CDR1 SGHNT, CDR2 YENEEA. The CDR3 runs 8 residues. The CDR3 region has the DNA TGTGCCAGCAGCCCCCGAGAGGTC. Its protein product is CASSPREV.

V usage is TRBV5-4 and J usage is TRBJ2-7; D is unresolved. CDR1 and CDR2 (germline): SGHNT, YYREEE (reference sequence). The CDR3 has 13 residues. Trimming shortened V by 3 bases and J by 2 bases, and 9 bases separated the two germline ends. The CDR3 loop is CASSSAMTYEQYF. The DNA for the CDR3 is TGTGCCAGCAGCTCTGCTATGACCTACGAGCAGTACTTC.